This T cell receptor (beta chain) emerged from a study of glioma-infiltrating T cells after dendritic cell vaccination. Overall study: Autologous tumor lysate-pulsed dendritic cell vaccination was given between the early 2000s and the early 2010s. Dendritic cell vaccine was injected intradermally three times, biweekly.

Time point noted: after dendritic cell vaccination, including at tumor progression/relapse. Selection required adequate fresh-frozen tumor tissue plus more than two years' survival data. After removal of 5 bases from V and 3 bases from J, the junction contained 6 bases not matched to a gene. Looked up from germline, CDR1 is SGHTA and CDR2 is FQGNSA. This CDR3 region has 15 residues. Profiling relied on immunoSEQ multiplex PCR, and the TCRdb table lists in-frame clones only, not all of them. The profile shows 80,000 to 95,000 clones, approximately 81% of them singletons. The gene calls are TRBV7-2 and TRBJ1-5, with TRBD1 matching 8 bases. The receptor's source is a human donor with glioblastoma. Here the sequenced sample was blood, taken after dendritic cell vaccination. CDR3 loop: CASSLDRGHNQPQHF. DNA of the CDR3: TGTGCCAGCAGCCTCGACAGGGGCCACAATCAGCCCCAGCATTTT.